This T cell receptor (beta chain) was sequenced for a study of control samples from healthy donors and cancer patients. Here immunoSEQ multiplex PCR was the method, and the copy in TCRdb shows in-frame clones only, minus some. This sample has 30,000 to 40,000 clones; approximately 94% occur once, and the top ten carry over 1.5%. Trimming took off 6 bases at V and 8 bases at J, with 14 bases between the two ends. This CDR3 has 12 residues. Germline V gene lookup returns CDR1 SGHRS and CDR2 YFSETQ. Input material: PBMCs. The receptor's source is a man aged 35 to 55 with colorectal cancer. V usage is TRBV5-1 and J usage is TRBJ1-1, with D possibly being TRBD1 (6 bases). The CDR3 nucleotides are TGCGCCAGCAACGGCAGGGGAGTGGAAGCTTTCTTT. It yields the protein CASNGRGVEAFF.